The 24 T cell receptor beta chains below come from one sample, sequenced in a study of T cell responses to AZD1222 COVID-19 vaccine. Method: immunoSEQ multiplex PCR; TCRdb's copy keeps in-frame clones and lacks some. The sample holds around 58,000 clones, 80% to 90% seen once. Source: peripheral blood, taken on day 0 of AZD1222 vaccination. These receptor sequences come from an adult in good health.

V and J are TRBV5-1 and TRBJ1-1, with D possibly TRBD1 on 5 matching bases. This CDR3 spans 13 amino acids. CDR1 and CDR2 (germline): SGHRS, YFSETQ. V lost 5 bases, J lost 1 base, and 9 bases lay in between. CDR3 sequence reads: CASRRGANTEAFF. In DNA form, the CDR3 reads TGCGCCAGCAGGAGGGGCGCGAACACTGAAGCTTTCTTT.

The chain joins TRBV25-1 to TRBJ1-4; possible D gene TRBD1, 5 bases. The CDR3 is 13 amino acids. In germline, CDR1 is MGHDK, CDR2 SYGVNS. V was trimmed by 2 bases and J by 12 bases, leaving 13 bases between them. CDR3 in DNA: TGTGCCAGCAGTGAAAGGCAGGGTAGAGAACTGTTTTTT. As protein: CASSERQGRELFF.

The chain has TRBV3-1 (or the pseudogene TRBV3-2) and TRBJ2-7, with TRBD2 as a possible D gene (6 bases). This CDR3 has 15 residues. Deletions cut 3 bases from V and 2 bases from J, with 14 bases between. Germline CDR1 and CDR2: LGHDT and YNNKEL (reference sequence). The CDR3 DNA reads as TGTGCCAGCAGCCAGAAGCGGGTCCCCACCTACGAGCAGTACTTC. Protein sequence: CASSQKRVPTYEQYF.

The J gene is TRBJ1-3, the V gene TRBV14; TRBD1 is a possible D gene (6 bases). From germline, CDR1 is SGHDN and CDR2 FVKESK. The germline V and J ends were trimmed by 4 bases and 4 bases, with 14 bases remaining between them. The CDR3 loop spans 15 amino acids. The CDR3 reads CASSRTRGSGNTIYF. DNA of the CDR3: TGTGCCAGCAGCCGGACCAGGGGTTCGGGAAACACCATATATTTT.

The chain couples TRBV11-2 to TRBJ1-5; 8 bases are a match to TRBD1. J lost 4 bases, V lost 5 bases, and 16 bases had no gene match. The CDR3 has 18 amino acids. CDR1 and CDR2 (germline): SGHAT, FQNNGV. The CDR3 bases are TGTGCCAGCAGCCGAGGGGGCAGGGGGCGTGGAGGTAATCAGCCCCAGCATTTT. Translation: CASSRGGRGRGGNQPQHF.

This chain connects TRBV6-5 to TRBJ1-4, with D possibly TRBD1 on 5 matching bases. The V gene lost 6 bases and the J gene lost 8 bases, with 16 bases spanning the gap. The germline CDR1 and CDR2 sequences are MNHEY and SVGAGI. This CDR3 is built from 14 residues. DNA for the CDR3: TGTGCCAGCAGCATCCAGGGAATAGGGGAAAAACTGTTTTTT. Its translation is CASSIQGIGEKLFF.

The chain links TRBV12-3 or TRBV12-4 to TRBJ1-2; possible D gene TRBD1, 6 bases. The CDR3 length is 13 residues. The V end was cut by 7 bases, the J end by 8 bases, with 17 bases between. The DNA for the CDR3 is TGTGCCAGCACCCGCCAGGGGCTAACGGGCTACACCTTC. Its translation is CASTRQGLTGYTF.

V is TRBV7-9 and J is TRBJ2-3, with 9 bases identical to TRBD1. The length of the CDR3 is 15 residues. V dropped 4 bases and J dropped 1; count of bases not matched to a gene: 3. Looked up from germline, CDR1 is SEHNR and CDR2 is FQNEAQ (reference sequence). The CDR3 loop is CASSSWTGGTDTQYF. DNA for the CDR3: TGTGCCAGCAGCTCCTGGACAGGGGGCACAGATACGCAGTATTTT.

The rearrangement links TRBV5-4 to TRBJ2-7; 14 bases map to TRBD2. The germline CDR1 and CDR2 sequences are SGHNT and YYREEE (reference sequence). The V and J ends lost 4 bases and 2 bases, in that order; junction bases with no gene match: 2. The CDR3 consists of 15 residues. CDR3 nucleotides: TGTGCCAGCAGCCCGGGACTAGCGGGAGCCTACGAGCAGTACTTC. Translating it yields CASSPGLAGAYEQYF.

J is TRBJ1-4 and V is TRBV9, with D uncertain. The CDR3 runs to 15 residues. V dropped 4 bases and J dropped 6 bases, with 16 bases sitting between them. From germline, CDR1 is SGDLS and CDR2 YYNGEE. Here the CDR3 DNA reads TGTGCCAGCAGCCCCACAGTGGTCGGGGATGAAAAACTGTTTTTT. Protein sequence: CASSPTVVGDEKLFF.

The chain links TRBV2 to TRBJ2-7; D may match TRBD1 or TRBD2 (5 bases each). The CDR3 extends over 14 amino acids. Germline CDR1 and CDR2: SNHLY and FYNNEI. Trimming took off 7 bases at V and 3 bases at J, with 16 bases between the two ends. CDR3 bases: TGTGCCAGCAAGCGGTGGCAGGGCCGCTACGAGCAGTACTTC. It yields the protein CASKRWQGRYEQYF.

The gene calls are TRBV7-2 and TRBJ1-1, with D possibly TRBD1 on 6 matching bases. CDR3 length: 16 amino acids. Trimming shortened V by 7 bases and J by 5 bases, and 23 bases separated the two germline ends. Germline V CDR1 and CDR2: SGHTA, FQGNSA. The chain's CDR3 is CASTPASGAQHTEAFF. The CDR3 DNA reads TGTGCCAGCACCCCCGCTTCGGGGGCGCAACATACTGAAGCTTTCTTT.

This clone was seen only a few times. The rearrangement uses TRBV10-2 and TRBJ1-5, with no clear D. CDR3 length equals 14 residues. The V and J ends lost 3 bases and 0 bases respectively, with 6 bases between them. Per germline, CDR1 WSHSY and CDR2 SAAADI. The CDR3 spells CASSDMGSNQPQHF. Here the CDR3 DNA reads TGCGCCAGCAGTGACATGGGTAGCAATCAGCCCCAGCATTTT.

This sequence joins TRBV24-1 and TRBJ1-2, with D maybe TRBD1 (5 bases). This CDR3 contains 16 residues. Trimming stripped 6 bases from V and 4 bases from J, with 20 bases between. In germline, CDR1 is KGHDR, CDR2 SFDVKD. CDR3 residues: CATSQGTAGVGYGYTF. The CDR3 region has the DNA TGTGCCACCAGTCAAGGGACTGCGGGGGTTGGCTATGGCTACACCTTC.

V gene TRBV3-1 (or the pseudogene TRBV3-2) combines with J gene TRBJ2-6; perhaps TRBD2 as D (6 bases). The CDR3 contains 16 residues. CDR1 is LGHDT, CDR2 YNNKEL, per germline (reference sequence). The V end was cut by 4 bases, the J end by 0 bases, with 10 bases between. CDR3 protein: CASSRLGGSGANVLTF. As DNA, the CDR3 is TGTGCCAGCAGCCGCCTCGGGGGCTCTGGGGCCAACGTCCTGACTTTC.

This clone appeared a single time. The rearrangement uses TRBV12-3 or TRBV12-4 and TRBJ2-4, with no clear D. This CDR3 has 11 residues. V gave up 3 bases and J gave up 15 bases, with 12 bases separating them. The CDR3 loop reads CASSFQALLYF. CDR3 sequence (DNA): TGTGCCAGCAGTTTTCAGGCCCTTTTGTACTTC.

Only one count was recorded for this clone. The CDR3 reads CSVWGPGYTF. The CDR3 region has the DNA TGCAGCGTGTGGGGACCCGGCTACACCTTC. The chain combines TRBV29-1 with TRBJ1-2; tentative D call: TRBD1 (5 bases). The CDR3 consists of 10 residues. V was clipped by 6 bases and J by 8 bases, with 10 bases between them. Per germline, CDR1 SQVTM and CDR2 ANQGSEA.

The count of this clone is one. V usage is TRBV19 and J usage is TRBJ2-7; 9 nucleotides align to TRBD1. Germline V gene data show CDR1 as LNHDA and CDR2 as SQIVND (reference sequence). The CDR3 loop spans 15 amino acids. V was clipped by 6 bases and J by 2 bases; unmatched bases: 8. CDR3: CASRTGTGPPYEQYF. In DNA, the CDR3 is TGTGCCAGTAGAACCGGGACAGGGCCCCCCTACGAGCAGTACTTC. Based on the CDR3 plus reference TRBV19 and TRBJ2-7, the full variable domain is DGGITQSPKYLFRKEGQNVTLSCEQNLNHDAMYWYRQDPGQGLRLIYYSQIVNDFQKGDIAEGYSVSREKKESFPLTVTSAQKNPTAFYLCASRTGTGPPYEQYFGPGTRLTVT.

V gene TRBV2 combines with J gene TRBJ2-4, with D perhaps matching TRBD1 (5 bases). V lost 6 bases, J lost 0 bases, and 21 bases lay in between. Germline V gene data show CDR1 as SNHLY and CDR2 as FYNNEI. CDR3 length: 18 residues. The CDR3 region is CASSPRAMGTLAKNIQYF. The CDR3 DNA reads as TGTGCCAGCAGCCCCAGGGCGATGGGAACGCTAGCCAAAAACATTCAGTACTTC.

The rearrangement uses TRBV28 and TRBJ2-5, with 7 positions matching TRBD1. V dropped 6 bases and J dropped 2; count of bases not matched to a gene: 0. Germline V gene sequence: CDR1 MDHEN, CDR2 SYDVKM. CDR3 size: 12 residues. The CDR3 protein is CASRTGQETQYF. CDR3 bases: TGTGCCAGCAGGACAGGGCAAGAGACCCAGTACTTC.

The chain recombines TRBV7-3 with TRBJ2-3; D remains unclear. The CDR3 has 13 residues. V lost 2 bases to trimming and J lost 4 bases, with 7 bases between them. Per the germline V gene, CDR1 is SGHTA and CDR2 is FQGTGA. The CDR3 loop reads CASSLGGPDTQYF. The CDR3 DNA sequence: TGTGCCAGCAGCTTAGGCGGTCCAGATACGCAGTATTTT.

The rearrangement uses TRBV12-3 or TRBV12-4 and TRBJ2-7; D may be TRBD1 (5 bases). The CDR3 loop spans 13 amino acids. V dropped 3 bases and J dropped 3 bases, with 9 bases sitting between them. The CDR3 coding sequence is TGTGCCAGCAGTTTGGGGCACCTCTACGAGCAGTACTTC. Translation gives CASSLGHLYEQYF.

This clone was seen a few times. The chain carries TRBV6-5 and TRBJ1-3; D is uncertain. This CDR3 comprises 15 residues. V lost 5 bases, J lost 0 bases, and 11 bases lay in between. Germline CDR1 and CDR2: MNHEY and SVGAGI. As DNA, the CDR3 is TGTGCCAGCAGTCCAGAAACGAGCTCTGGAAACACCATATATTTT. Protein: CASSPETSSGNTIYF.

The gene calls are TRBV4-1 and TRBJ2-1; D ambiguous. Looked up from germline, CDR1 is MGHRA and CDR2 is YSYEKL. The V and J ends lost 1 base and 7 bases respectively, with 8 bases between them. The CDR3 runs 13 residues. The CDR3, as DNA: TGCGCCAGCAGCCAAGTTCGGCGGAATGAGCAGTTCTTC. It is translated as CASSQVRRNEQFF.